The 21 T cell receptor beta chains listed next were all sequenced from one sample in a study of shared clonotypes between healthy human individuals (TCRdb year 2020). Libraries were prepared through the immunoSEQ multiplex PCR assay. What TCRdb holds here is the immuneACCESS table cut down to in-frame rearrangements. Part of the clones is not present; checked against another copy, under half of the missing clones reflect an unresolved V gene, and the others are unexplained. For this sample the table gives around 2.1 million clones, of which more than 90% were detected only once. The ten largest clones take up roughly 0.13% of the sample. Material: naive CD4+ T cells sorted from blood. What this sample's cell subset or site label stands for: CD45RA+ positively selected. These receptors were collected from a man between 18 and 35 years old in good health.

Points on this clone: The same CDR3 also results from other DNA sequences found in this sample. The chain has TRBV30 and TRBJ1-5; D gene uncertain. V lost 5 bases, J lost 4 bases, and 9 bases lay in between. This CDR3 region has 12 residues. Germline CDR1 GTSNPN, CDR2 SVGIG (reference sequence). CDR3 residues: CAWGGVNQPQHF. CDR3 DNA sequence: TGTGCCTGGGGCGGAGTAAATCAGCCCCAGCATTTT.

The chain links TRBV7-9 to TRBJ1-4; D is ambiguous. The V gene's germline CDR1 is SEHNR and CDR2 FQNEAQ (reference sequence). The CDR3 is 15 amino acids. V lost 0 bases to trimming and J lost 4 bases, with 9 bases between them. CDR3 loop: CASSLAVGNNEKLFF. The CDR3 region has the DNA TGTGCCAGCAGCTTAGCGGTAGGAAATAATGAAAAACTGTTTTTT.

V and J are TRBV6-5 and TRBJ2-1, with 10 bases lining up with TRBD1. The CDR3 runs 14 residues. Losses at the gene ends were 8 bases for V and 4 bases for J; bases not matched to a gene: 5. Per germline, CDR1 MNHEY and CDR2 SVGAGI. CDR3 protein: CASGWGQGYNEQFF. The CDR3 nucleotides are TGTGCCAGCGGGTGGGGACAGGGGTACAATGAGCAGTTCTTC.

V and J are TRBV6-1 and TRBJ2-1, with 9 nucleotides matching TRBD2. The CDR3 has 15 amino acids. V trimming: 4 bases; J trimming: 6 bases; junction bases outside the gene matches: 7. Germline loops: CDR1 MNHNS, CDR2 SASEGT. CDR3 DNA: TGTGCCAGCAGTGGCGGCCTAGCGGGACCCAATGAGCAGTTCTTC. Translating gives CASSGGLAGPNEQFF.

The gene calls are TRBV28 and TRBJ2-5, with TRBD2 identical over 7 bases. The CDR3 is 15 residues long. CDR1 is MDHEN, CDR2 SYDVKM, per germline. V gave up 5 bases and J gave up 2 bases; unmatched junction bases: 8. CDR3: CASSVRGGGQETQYF. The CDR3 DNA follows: TGTGCCAGCAGTGTCCGGGGCGGGGGACAAGAGACCCAGTACTTC.

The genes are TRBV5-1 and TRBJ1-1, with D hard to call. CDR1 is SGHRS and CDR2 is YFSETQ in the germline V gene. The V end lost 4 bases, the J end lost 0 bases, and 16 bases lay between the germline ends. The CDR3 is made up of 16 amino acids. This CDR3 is CASSPDHPAMNTEAFF. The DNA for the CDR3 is TGCGCCAGCAGCCCCGACCACCCCGCAATGAACACTGAAGCTTTCTTT. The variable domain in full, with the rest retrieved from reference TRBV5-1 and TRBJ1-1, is KAGVTQTPRYLIKTRGQQVTLSCSPISGHRSVSWYQQTPGQGLQFLFEYFSETQRNKGNFPGRFSGRQFSNSRSEMNVSTLELGDSALYLCASSPDHPAMNTEAFFGQGTRLTVV.

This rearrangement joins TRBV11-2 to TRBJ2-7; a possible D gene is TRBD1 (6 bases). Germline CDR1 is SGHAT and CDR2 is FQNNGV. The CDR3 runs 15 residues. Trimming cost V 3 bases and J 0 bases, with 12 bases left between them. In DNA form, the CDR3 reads TGTGCCAGCAGCTTCGGTCAGGGGTTCTCCTACGAGCAGTACTTC. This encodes CASSFGQGFSYEQYF. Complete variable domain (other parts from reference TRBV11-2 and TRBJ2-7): EAGVAQSPRYKIIEKRQSVAFWCNPISGHATLYWYQQILGQGPKLLIQFQNNGVVDDSQLPKDRFSAERLKGVDSTLKIQPAKLEDSAVYLCASSFGQGFSYEQYFGPGTRLTVT.

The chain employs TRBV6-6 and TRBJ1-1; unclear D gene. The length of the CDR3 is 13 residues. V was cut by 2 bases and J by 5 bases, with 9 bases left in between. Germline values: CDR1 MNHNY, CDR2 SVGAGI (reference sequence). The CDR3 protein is CASSYGGRTEAFF. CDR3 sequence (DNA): TGTGCCAGCAGTTACGGAGGGCGTACTGAAGCTTTCTTT.

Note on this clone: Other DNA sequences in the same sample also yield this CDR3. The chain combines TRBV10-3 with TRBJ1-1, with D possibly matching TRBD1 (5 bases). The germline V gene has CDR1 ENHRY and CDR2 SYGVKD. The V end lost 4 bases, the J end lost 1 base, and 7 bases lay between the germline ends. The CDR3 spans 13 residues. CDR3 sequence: CAISVGENTEAFF. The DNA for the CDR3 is TGTGCCATCAGTGTAGGGGAGAACACTGAAGCTTTCTTT.

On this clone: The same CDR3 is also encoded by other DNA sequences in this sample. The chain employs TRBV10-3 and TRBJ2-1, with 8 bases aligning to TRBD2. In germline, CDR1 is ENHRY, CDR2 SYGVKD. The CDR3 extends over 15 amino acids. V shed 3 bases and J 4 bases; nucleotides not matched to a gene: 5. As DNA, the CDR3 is TGTGCCATCAGTGAAGCTAGCGGGTCGTACAATGAGCAGTTCTTC. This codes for CAISEASGSYNEQFF.

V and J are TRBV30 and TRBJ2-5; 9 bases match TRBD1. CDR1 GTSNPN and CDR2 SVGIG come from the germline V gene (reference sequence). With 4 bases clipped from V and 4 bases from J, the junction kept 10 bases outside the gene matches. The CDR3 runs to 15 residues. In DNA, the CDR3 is TGTGCCTGGAACCTTCCCGGGACAGGGAGAGAGACCCAGTACTTC. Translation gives CAWNLPGTGRETQYF. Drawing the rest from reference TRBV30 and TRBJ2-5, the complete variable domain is SQTIHQWPATLVQPVGSPLSLECTVEGTSNPNLYWYRQAAGRGLQLLFYSVGIGQISSEVPQNLSASRPQDRQFILSSKKLLLSDSGFYLCAWNLPGTGRETQYFGPGTRLLVL.

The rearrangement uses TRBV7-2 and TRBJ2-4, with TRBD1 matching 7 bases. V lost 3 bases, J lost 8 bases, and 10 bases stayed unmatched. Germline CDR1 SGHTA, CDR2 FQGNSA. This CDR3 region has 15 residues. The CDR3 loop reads CASSLTGSILDIQYF. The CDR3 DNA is TGTGCCAGCAGCTTGACAGGGTCTATCCTGGACATTCAGTACTTC.

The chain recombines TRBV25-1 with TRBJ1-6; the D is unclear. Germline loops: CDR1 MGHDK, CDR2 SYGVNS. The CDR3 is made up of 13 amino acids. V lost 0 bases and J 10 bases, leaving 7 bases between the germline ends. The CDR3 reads CASSEYGKSPLHF. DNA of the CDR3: TGTGCCAGCAGTGAATATGGGAAATCACCCCTCCACTTT.

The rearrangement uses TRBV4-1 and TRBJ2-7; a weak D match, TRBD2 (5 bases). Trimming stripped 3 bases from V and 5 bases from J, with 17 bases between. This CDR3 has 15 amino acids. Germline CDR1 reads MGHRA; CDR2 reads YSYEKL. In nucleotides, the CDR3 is TGCGCCAGCAGCCAGCCCGGTGGAGGTAAACACGAGCAGTACTTC. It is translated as CASSQPGGGKHEQYF.

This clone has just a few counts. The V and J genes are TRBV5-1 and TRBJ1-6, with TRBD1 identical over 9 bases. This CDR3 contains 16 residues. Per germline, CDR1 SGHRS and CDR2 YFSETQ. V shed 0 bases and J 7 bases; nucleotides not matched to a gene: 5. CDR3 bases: TGCGCCAGCAGCTTGGACCCGGGACAGGGAAATTCACCCCTCCACTTT. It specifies CASSLDPGQGNSPLHF.

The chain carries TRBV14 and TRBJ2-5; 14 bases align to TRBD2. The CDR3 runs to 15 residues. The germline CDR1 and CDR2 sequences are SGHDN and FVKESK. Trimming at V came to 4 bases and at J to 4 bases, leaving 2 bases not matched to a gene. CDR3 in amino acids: CASSRTSGRRETQYF. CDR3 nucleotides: TGTGCCAGCAGCCGGACTAGCGGGAGGCGAGAGACCCAGTACTTC.

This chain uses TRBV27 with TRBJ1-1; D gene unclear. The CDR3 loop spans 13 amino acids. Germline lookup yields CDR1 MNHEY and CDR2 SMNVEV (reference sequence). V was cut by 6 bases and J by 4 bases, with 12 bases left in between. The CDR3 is CASSFPVATEAFF. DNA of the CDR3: TGTGCCAGCAGCTTCCCCGTGGCCACTGAAGCTTTCTTT.

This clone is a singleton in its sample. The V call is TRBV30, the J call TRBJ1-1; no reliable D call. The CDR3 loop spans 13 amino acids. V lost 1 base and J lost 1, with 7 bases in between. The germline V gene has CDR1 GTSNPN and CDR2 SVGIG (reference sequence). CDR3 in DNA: TGTGCCTGGAGTGGGCAGGAGAACACTGAAGCTTTCTTT. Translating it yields CAWSGQENTEAFF.

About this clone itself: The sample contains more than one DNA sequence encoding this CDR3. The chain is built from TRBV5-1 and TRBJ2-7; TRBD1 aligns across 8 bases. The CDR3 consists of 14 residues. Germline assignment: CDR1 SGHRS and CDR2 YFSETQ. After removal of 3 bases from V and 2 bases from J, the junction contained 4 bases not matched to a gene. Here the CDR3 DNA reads TGCGCCAGCAGCTACGGGACAGGAGCCTACGAGCAGTACTTC. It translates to CASSYGTGAYEQYF.

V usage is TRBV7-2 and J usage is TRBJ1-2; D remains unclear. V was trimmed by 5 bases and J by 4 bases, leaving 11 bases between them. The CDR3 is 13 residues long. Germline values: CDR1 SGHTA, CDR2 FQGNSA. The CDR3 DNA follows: TGTGCCAGCAGCCGATCCTCCGGCTATGGCTACACCTTC. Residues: CASSRSSGYGYTF.

The chain's CDR3 is CATSRAGTNDPYEQYF. The CDR3 region has the DNA TGTGCCACCAGCAGGGCTGGGACTAATGATCCCTACGAGCAGTACTTC. The chain employs TRBV15 and TRBJ2-7, with TRBD2 matching over 7 bases. With V trimmed by 3 bases and J by 2 bases, 10 bases remained unmatched. Germline CDR1 and CDR2: LNHNV and YYDKDF (reference sequence). The CDR3 length is 16 residues.